This section outlines one T cell receptor beta chain sequence together with its context. Antigen specificity is unknown. This entry is derived from a study of cytomegalovirus exposure and HLA in healthy donors. Overall study results and limits: Later analysis associated a missense DCLRE1C variant with TCR beta V- and J-gene trimming.

The V gene end was trimmed by 2 bases and the J gene end by 9 bases; junction bases not matched to a gene: 13. The germline gives CDR1 MNHNY, CDR2 SVGAGI (reference sequence). The CDR3 is made up of 16 amino acids. The PCR was carried out with 60 Vbeta primers and 13 Jbeta primers. Only in-frame clones appear in the TCRdb table, and some are missing; sequencing was by immunoSEQ multiplex PCR. This sample yields roughly 160,000 clones, of which roughly 82% are seen a single time; around 10% belongs to the top ten. This TCR came from a man aged 45 to 65 in good health and CMV-seropositive. The specimen sequenced was PBMCs. The chain is built from TRBV6-6 and TRBJ2-1; 7 positions agree with TRBD2. For the CDR3, the DNA is TGTGCCAGCAGTTACGGAAATGGCGGGAGAGTCAGTGAGCAGTTCTTC. Translating gives CASSYGNGGRVSEQFF.